Listed here are 4 T cell receptor beta chains from one sample, sequenced in a study of T cells in narcolepsy. Sequencing was performed with immunoSEQ multiplex PCR; in TCRdb, only in-frame clones are kept and a portion is missing. The data show some 37,000 clones, approximately 85% seen once. Sequenced input: CD45RA- memory CD4+ T cells from PBMCs. The receptors originated from a human donor with narcolepsy.

The CDR3 DNA follows: TGTGCCAGCAGCTTGGCTTTCGATACGCAGTATTTT. Encoded protein: CASSLAFDTQYF. The genes are TRBV5-6 and TRBJ2-3; D ambiguous. Looked up from germline, CDR1 is SGHDT and CDR2 is YYEEEE. The V end lost 0 bases, the J end lost 6 bases, and 5 bases lay between the germline ends. This CDR3 contains 12 residues.

The chain has TRBV9 and TRBJ1-1; D gene uncertain. The V and J ends lost 4 bases and 4 bases respectively, with 23 bases between them. The CDR3 has 17 amino acids. Germline CDR1 SGDLS, CDR2 YYNGEE. In DNA form, the CDR3 reads TGTGCCAGCAGCTCCCCAAGGGATGTTGGCTGGGGCACTGAAGCTTTCTTT. It is translated as CASSSPRDVGWGTEAFF.

The chain links TRBV6-6 to TRBJ1-2; no clear D. CDR1 and CDR2 (germline): MNHNY, SVGAGI (reference sequence). This CDR3 contains 11 residues. The germline V and J ends were trimmed by 4 bases and 7 bases, with 7 bases remaining between them. The CDR3 nucleotides are TGTGCCAGCAGTTTGGGGTCTGGCTACACCTTC. This encodes CASSLGSGYTF.

The gene calls are TRBV30 and TRBJ1-1; perhaps TRBD1 as D (5 bases). Germline V gene sequence: CDR1 GTSNPN, CDR2 SVGIG (reference sequence). The CDR3 contains 13 residues. V lost 4 bases, J lost 5 bases, and 14 bases lay in between. CDR3 in DNA: TGTGCCTGGAAGGGGCGGACCTTAACTGAAGCTTTCTTT. Its protein is CAWKGRTLTEAFF.